The present entry profiles one TCR beta chain with its context. This sample is part of a study of blood T cell repertoires in COVID-19. Data came from immunoSEQ multiplex PCR; TCRdb stores just in-frame clones and leaves some out. Here the sample spans some 96,000 clones, around four fifths being singletons. Germline CDR1 reads LGHNA; CDR2 reads YSLEER. V shed 1 base, J shed 7 bases, and the junction held 12 bases outside the gene matches. The CDR3 sequence is 16 residues long. The sample comprised peripheral blood. This chain joins TRBV4-3 and TRBJ2-7; 8 bases align to TRBD1. The origin of this receptor is a human donor in a cohort sampled during active COVID-19. Here the CDR3 reads CASSQGSGTGRREQYF. The CDR3 region has the DNA TGCGCCAGCAGCCAAGGTTCTGGGACAGGACGAAGGGAGCAGTACTTC.